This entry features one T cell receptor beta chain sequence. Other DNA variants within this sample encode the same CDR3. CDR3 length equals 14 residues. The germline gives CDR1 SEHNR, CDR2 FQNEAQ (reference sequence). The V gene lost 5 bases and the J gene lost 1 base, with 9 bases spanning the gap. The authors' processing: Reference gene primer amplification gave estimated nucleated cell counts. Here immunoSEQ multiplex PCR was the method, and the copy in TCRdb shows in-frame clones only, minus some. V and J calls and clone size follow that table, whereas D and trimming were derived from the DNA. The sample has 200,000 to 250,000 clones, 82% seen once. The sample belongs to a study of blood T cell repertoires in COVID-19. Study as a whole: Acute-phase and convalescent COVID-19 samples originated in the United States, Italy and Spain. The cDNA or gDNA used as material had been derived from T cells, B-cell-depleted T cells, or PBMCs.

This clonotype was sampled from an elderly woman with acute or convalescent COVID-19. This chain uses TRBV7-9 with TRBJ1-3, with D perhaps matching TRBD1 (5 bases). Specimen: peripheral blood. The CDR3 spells CASSLGGSGNTIYF. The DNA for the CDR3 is TGTGCCAGCAGCCTCGGGGGTTCTGGAAACACCATATATTTT.